Following are 32 T cell receptor beta chains from one sample sequenced in a study of technical replicates of blood from a handful of donors. TCRdb's copy holds only in-frame clones and misses some; the assay was immunoSEQ multiplex PCR. This table holds tens of thousands of clones, 93% found once. The sequencing input was T cells isolated from PBMCs. The receptors were gathered from a human donor in good health.

A single count supports this clone. V usage is TRBV4-1 and J usage is TRBJ1-5; 10 bases map to TRBD1. Germline V gene data show CDR1 as MGHRA and CDR2 as YSYEKL. Trimming removed 6 bases from V and 0 bases from J; junction bases left unmatched: 8. This CDR3 spans 17 amino acids. DNA of the CDR3: TGCGCCAGCAGTGGGACAGGGGAGATTTATAGCAATCAGCCCCAGCATTTT. As protein: CASSGTGEIYSNQPQHF.

V and J are TRBV11-2 and TRBJ2-1; TRBD1 matches at 9 bases. This CDR3 comprises 16 residues. The ends lost 6 bases at V and 1 base at J; junction bases unmatched: 7. The V gene's germline CDR1 is SGHAT and CDR2 FQNNGV. The CDR3 here is CASRQPGQGSYNEQFF. CDR3 DNA sequence: TGTGCCAGCAGGCAACCGGGACAGGGATCCTACAATGAGCAGTTCTTC.

This clone was seen once. V gene TRBV28 combines with J gene TRBJ2-5, with TRBD2 identical over 7 bases. Germline V gives CDR1 MDHEN, CDR2 SYDVKM. V gave up 1 base and J gave up 8 bases; unmatched junction bases: 7. This CDR3 is 14 amino acids long. CDR3 residues: CASSLSGGVGTQYF. The CDR3 bases are TGTGCCAGCAGTTTATCGGGGGGAGTGGGAACCCAGTACTTC.

The V call is TRBV6-1, the J call TRBJ2-7; tentative D call: TRBD1 (5 bases). Germline loops: CDR1 MNHNS, CDR2 SASEGT. V was trimmed by 3 bases and J by 4 bases, leaving 10 bases between them. The CDR3 is 13 residues long. The CDR3, as DNA: TGTGCCAGCAGTGAGACTCAGGGTTACGAGCAGTACTTC. Translating gives CASSETQGYEQYF.

The genes are TRBV10-3 and TRBJ1-5; D may be TRBD1 (6 bases). The CDR3 has 13 amino acids. Germline V CDR1 and CDR2: ENHRY, SYGVKD. V lost 8 bases, J lost 3 bases, and 11 bases lay in between. The CDR3 sequence is CAIRTDPNQPQHF. The CDR3 DNA follows: TGTGCCATCCGGACAGACCCCAATCAGCCCCAGCATTTT.

The chain uses TRBV11-1 and TRBJ2-7; D gene ambiguous. The CDR3 is made up of 13 amino acids. The V gene's germline CDR1 is SGHAT and CDR2 FQDESV (reference sequence). Trimming left V 2 bases short and J 3 bases short, with 8 bases between. The CDR3 sequence: CASSLTEVYEQYF. In DNA form, the CDR3 reads TGTGCCAGCAGCTTAACTGAAGTCTACGAGCAGTACTTC.

The count of this clone is one. The chain is built from TRBV28 and TRBJ2-7; 9 nucleotides match TRBD1. The V gene's germline CDR1 is MDHEN and CDR2 SYDVKM. With 6 bases clipped from V and 0 bases from J, the junction kept 9 bases outside the gene matches. The CDR3 has 16 amino acids. The CDR3 region is CASSMRTGVSSYEQYF. CDR3 sequence (DNA): TGTGCCAGCAGCATGAGGACAGGGGTTAGCTCCTACGAGCAGTACTTC.

V gene TRBV28 combines with J gene TRBJ1-2, with D possibly TRBD1 on 5 matching bases. Germline V CDR1 and CDR2: MDHEN, SYDVKM. Between the trimmed V and J ends, which lost 5 bases and 0 bases, there was a span of 25 bases. The CDR3 loop spans 19 amino acids. The CDR3: CASSLLITSRGHTNYGYTF. In DNA, the CDR3 is TGTGCCAGCAGTCTCCTCATAACCTCAAGGGGCCACACTAACTATGGCTACACCTTC.

The genes are TRBV15 and TRBJ2-1; 8 bases align to TRBD1. CDR3 length: 15 amino acids. Germline V CDR1 and CDR2: LNHNV, YYDKDF (reference sequence). V was pared by 0 bases and J by 7 bases, with 5 bases of the junction left unmatched. This chain's CDR3 is CATSREGDRRNEQFF. The CDR3 coding sequence is TGTGCCACCAGCAGAGAGGGGGACAGGAGGAATGAGCAGTTCTTC.

The V and J genes are TRBV5-1 and TRBJ2-7; 13 bases agree with TRBD2. After removal of 0 bases from V and 5 bases from J, the junction contained 8 bases not matched to a gene. This CDR3 spans 17 amino acids. CDR1 is SGHRS and CDR2 is YFSETQ in the germline V gene. CDR3 region: CASSLGLAGGPGNEQYF. As DNA, the CDR3 is TGCGCCAGCAGCTTGGGACTAGCGGGAGGCCCGGGTAACGAGCAGTACTTC.

V and J are TRBV18 and TRBJ1-6; D might be TRBD1 (5 bases). Germline V CDR1 and CDR2: KGHSH, LQKENI. Trimming shortened V by 2 bases and J by 11 bases, and 19 bases separated the two germline ends. The CDR3 contains 16 residues. CDR3 coding DNA: TGTGCCAGCTCACCATTTCCCCCAGGGCAAGAGACACCCCTCCACTTT. This sequence encodes CASSPFPPGQETPLHF.

The rearrangement links TRBV28 to TRBJ2-2, with 9 bases identical to TRBD2. V lost 3 bases to trimming and J lost 5 bases; unmatched junction nucleotides: 4. The CDR3 runs 15 residues. Looked up from germline, CDR1 is MDHEN and CDR2 is SYDVKM. The CDR3 DNA reads as TGTGCCAGCAGTTTTTTGGCGGGAGGGACCGGGGAGCTGTTTTTT. This gives the protein CASSFLAGGTGELFF.

The V gene is TRBV5-6, the J gene TRBJ1-6; 12 nucleotides agree with TRBD1. Germline V gene lookup returns CDR1 SGHDT and CDR2 YYEEEE. The length of the CDR3 is 15 residues. Germline trimming cut 4 bases from V and 9 bases from J; bases unmatched to any gene: 5. CDR3 nucleotide sequence: TGTGCCAGCAGCGGGGGACAGGGGGCTTCTTCACCCCTCCACTTT. Its protein product is CASSGGQGASSPLHF. The full variable domain, rest sourced from reference TRBV5-6 and TRBJ1-6, is DAGVTQSPTHLIKTRGQQVTLRCSPKSGHDTVSWYQQALGQGPQFIFQYYEEEERQRGNFPDRFSGHQFPNYSSELNVNALLLGDSALYLCASSGGQGASSPLHFGNGTRLTVT.

This clone was observed a single time. This rearrangement joins TRBV6-1 to TRBJ1-3, with D tentatively TRBD1 (5 bases). The germline gives CDR1 MNHNS, CDR2 SASEGT. This CDR3 has 16 amino acids. Trimming cost V 2 bases and J 8 bases, with 19 bases left between them. The CDR3, as DNA: TGTGCCAGCAGTGAATATGGGAGGGGTCCAGGTGACACCATATATTTT. The encoded protein is CASSEYGRGPGDTIYF.

The chain combines TRBV5-8 with TRBJ2-7; TRBD2 matches 15 bases. The CDR3 sequence is 15 residues long. With 6 bases clipped from V and 8 bases from J, the junction kept 9 bases outside the gene matches. Germline values: CDR1 SGHTS, CDR2 YDEGEE. The CDR3 DNA reads as TGTGCCAGCAACCTAGGACTAGCGGGAGGGGAGCAGCAGTACTTC. This sequence encodes CASNLGLAGGEQQYF.

The V gene is TRBV6-1, the J gene TRBJ2-1; weak D call: TRBD1 (6 bases). The germline V gene encodes CDR1 MNHNS and CDR2 SASEGT. CDR3 length: 14 residues. Trimming shortened V by 5 bases and J by 8 bases, and 16 bases separated the two germline ends. In nucleotides, the CDR3 is TGTGCCAGCAGTCTCTTAGGGACAACCTATGAGCAGTTCTTC. Encoded protein: CASSLLGTTYEQFF.

This rearrangement joins TRBV9 to TRBJ1-2; D is perhaps TRBD1 (5 bases). V was clipped by 4 bases and J by 1 base, with 14 bases between them. The CDR3 length is 15 residues. Germline V CDR1 and CDR2: SGDLS, YYNGEE. Here the CDR3 reads CASSSLGGYNYGYTF. For the CDR3, the DNA is TGTGCCAGCAGCTCCCTGGGGGGGTATAACTATGGCTACACCTTC.

This sequence joins TRBV27 and TRBJ2-7; the D gene is possibly TRBD1 (5 bases). CDR1 and CDR2 (germline): MNHEY, SMNVEV (reference sequence). Trimming pared 2 bases from V and 2 bases from J, leaving 7 bases between. This CDR3 contains 13 residues. CDR3 nucleotides: TGTGCCAGCAGTTTAGGGGCGCCCTACGAGCAGTACTTC. Residues: CASSLGAPYEQYF.

V gene TRBV5-1 combines with J gene TRBJ2-1, with a tentative D call TRBD2 (5 bases). Germline CDR1 SGHRS, CDR2 YFSETQ. Trimming removed 2 bases from V and 4 bases from J, with 16 bases in between. There are 16 residues in the CDR3. Here the CDR3 DNA reads TGCGCCAGCAGCTTACCGCTGTTAGCGCCGTACAATGAGCAGTTCTTC. It codes for CASSLPLLAPYNEQFF.

The chain combines TRBV29-1 with TRBJ1-1, with 8 bases lining up with TRBD1. Germline V gene lookup returns CDR1 SQVTM and CDR2 ANQGSEA. CDR3 size: 12 residues. The V gene end was trimmed by 6 bases and the J gene end by 7 bases; junction bases not matched to a gene: 7. The CDR3: CSVSQGEVEAFF. The CDR3 nucleotides read TGCAGCGTCTCACAGGGGGAGGTTGAAGCTTTCTTT. Filled out from reference TRBV29-1 and TRBJ1-1, the complete variable domain reads SAVISQKPSRDICQRGTSLTIQCQVDSQVTMMFWYRQQPGQSLTLIATANQGSEATYESGFVIDKFPISRPNLTFSTLTVSNMSPEDSSIYLCSVSQGEVEAFFGQGTRLTVV.

V usage is TRBV7-9 and J usage is TRBJ2-6; D perhaps matches TRBD1 (6 bases). V was cut by 2 bases and J by 10 bases, with 21 bases left in between. The CDR3 runs to 17 residues. Germline values: CDR1 SEHNR, CDR2 FQNEAQ (reference sequence). CDR3 sequence (DNA): TGTGCCAGCAGCTTAATCTCTATGGACAGAAGGATTAACGTCCTGACTTTC. It yields the protein CASSLISMDRRINVLTF.

The chain combines TRBV27 with TRBJ1-1; 10 bases map to TRBD1. Germline V gene lookup returns CDR1 MNHEY and CDR2 SMNVEV (reference sequence). This CDR3 spans 16 amino acids. With V trimmed by 4 bases and J by 0 bases, 5 bases remained unmatched. The chain's CDR3 is CASSSRQGAVNTEAFF. In nucleotides, the CDR3 is TGTGCCAGCAGTTCAAGACAGGGGGCGGTGAACACTGAAGCTTTCTTT.

This clone was counted only a few times. V is TRBV5-1 and J is TRBJ1-1, with 10 nucleotides matching TRBD1. CDR3 size: 14 residues. V lost 5 bases and J lost 4; bases outside the gene matches: 5. Germline-derived CDR1 and CDR2 are SGHRS and YFSETQ. The CDR3 DNA reads TGCGCCAGCAGATCCGGGACAGGGGTCACTGAAGCTTTCTTT. Translating it yields CASRSGTGVTEAFF.

J is TRBJ2-5 and V is TRBV30; D possibly corresponds to TRBD2 (5 bases). The CDR3 totals 12 residues. Germline CDR1 and CDR2: GTSNPN and SVGIG (reference sequence). Deletions cut 5 bases from V and 5 bases from J, with 12 bases between. The CDR3, as DNA: TGTGCCTGGTCAAGCCCGGGGGAGACCCAGTACTTC. Translated: CAWSSPGETQYF. The whole variable domain, filled in from reference TRBV30 and TRBJ2-5, reads SQTIHQWPATLVQPVGSPLSLECTVEGTSNPNLYWYRQAAGRGLQLLFYSVGIGQISSEVPQNLSASRPQDRQFILSSKKLLLSDSGFYLCAWSSPGETQYFGPGTRLLVL.

The chain has TRBV6-1 and TRBJ1-1, with D unresolved. This CDR3 region has 12 residues. Germline V lookup: CDR1 MNHNS, CDR2 SASEGT. The germline V and J ends were trimmed by 4 bases and 2 bases, with 5 bases remaining between them. CDR3 sequence (DNA): TGTGCCAGCAGTGGAGAAAACACTGAAGCTTTCTTT. Protein product: CASSGENTEAFF.

The chain uses TRBV5-6 and TRBJ2-7; TRBD1 matches 9 bases. V gave up 3 bases and J gave up 3 bases; unmatched junction bases: 10. Germline CDR1 is SGHDT and CDR2 is YYEEEE. This CDR3 spans 16 amino acids. The CDR3 DNA sequence: TGTGCCAGCAGCTCCCTATCCACAGGGGGCCTCTACGAGCAGTACTTC. Translated, it gives CASSSLSTGGLYEQYF.

This chain joins TRBV5-1 and TRBJ2-5; a possible D gene is TRBD1 (6 bases). CDR3 length equals 16 residues. Germline V gives CDR1 SGHRS, CDR2 YFSETQ. The V end lost 4 bases, the J end lost 1 base, and 17 bases lay between the germline ends. The CDR3 DNA sequence: TGCGCCAGCAGCCCCTGGGCCACAGGGATCCAAGAGACCCAGTACTTC. Translating it yields CASSPWATGIQETQYF.

The chain is built from TRBV5-4 and TRBJ1-5; D is perhaps TRBD1 (5 bases). CDR1 is SGHNT and CDR2 is YYREEE in the germline V gene (reference sequence). The CDR3 sequence is 16 residues long. V shed 0 bases and J shed 5 bases, with 15 bases lying between them. The chain's CDR3 is CASSLGGPGGDQPQHF. DNA of the CDR3: TGTGCCAGCAGCTTGGGAGGGCCAGGAGGGGATCAGCCCCAGCATTTT.

This chain uses TRBV7-2 with TRBJ2-7; D is possibly TRBD1 (6 bases). The CDR3 consists of 14 residues. Germline CDR1 and CDR2: SGHTA and FQGNSA. The ends were cut back, 1 base at V and 1 base at J, with 8 bases in the middle. In DNA, the CDR3 is TGTGCCAGCAGCTTAGTAGGGGGATCCTACGAGCAGTACTTC. Translating gives CASSLVGGSYEQYF.

The chain employs TRBV2 and TRBJ2-5, with 9 bases lining up with TRBD2. CDR3 length: 14 amino acids. Trimming cost V 6 bases and J 5 bases; bases outside gene matches: 7. CDR1 and CDR2 (germline): SNHLY, FYNNEI. The CDR3 nucleotides are TGTGCCAGCAGGGGGACTAGCCTAGGGGAGACCCAGTACTTC. This gives the protein CASRGTSLGETQYF. Full variable domain (missing parts from reference TRBV2 and TRBJ2-5): EPEVTQTPSHQVTQMGQEVILRCVPISNHLYFYWYRQILGQKVEFLVSFYNNEISEKSEIFDDQFSVERPDGSNFTLKIRSTKLEDSAMYFCASRGTSLGETQYFGPGTRLLVL.

This sequence joins TRBV5-1 and TRBJ2-5, with 7 bases that match TRBD1. CDR3 length: 15 amino acids. Germline trimming cut 0 bases from V and 1 base from J; bases unmatched to any gene: 3. Germline V gene lookup returns CDR1 SGHRS and CDR2 YFSETQ. The CDR3 spells CASSLDGTAQETQYF. As DNA, the CDR3 is TGCGCCAGCAGCTTGGATGGGACAGCCCAAGAGACCCAGTACTTC.

This clone has just one count. This rearrangement joins TRBV7-2 to TRBJ2-5, with a possible D match to TRBD2 (5 bases). Trimming removed 2 bases at V and 4 bases at J, with 17 bases between. Germline V gene data show CDR1 as SGHTA and CDR2 as FQGNSA. The CDR3 is 16 residues long. CDR3 protein: CASSLLPAGAGETQYF. The DNA of the CDR3 is TGTGCCAGCAGCTTATTGCCCGCGGGTGCGGGAGAGACCCAGTACTTC.